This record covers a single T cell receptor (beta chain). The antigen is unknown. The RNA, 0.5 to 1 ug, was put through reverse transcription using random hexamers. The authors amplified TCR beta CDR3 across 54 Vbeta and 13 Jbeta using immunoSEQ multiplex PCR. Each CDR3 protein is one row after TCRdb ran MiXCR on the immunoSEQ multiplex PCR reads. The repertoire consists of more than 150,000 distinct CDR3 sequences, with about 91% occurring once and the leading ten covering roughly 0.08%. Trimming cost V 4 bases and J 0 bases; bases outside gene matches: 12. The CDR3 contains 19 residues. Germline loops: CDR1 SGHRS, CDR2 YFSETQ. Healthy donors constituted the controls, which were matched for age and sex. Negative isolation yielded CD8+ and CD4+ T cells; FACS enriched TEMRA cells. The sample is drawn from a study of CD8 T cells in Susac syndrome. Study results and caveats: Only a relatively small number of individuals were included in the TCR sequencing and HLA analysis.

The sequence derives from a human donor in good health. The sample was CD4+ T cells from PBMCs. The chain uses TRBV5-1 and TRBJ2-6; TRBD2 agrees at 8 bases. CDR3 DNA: TGCGCCAGCAGCCCCGCGGGCGGGGGGTCCAGCTCTGGGGCCAACGTCCTGACTTTC. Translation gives CASSPAGGGSSSGANVLTF.